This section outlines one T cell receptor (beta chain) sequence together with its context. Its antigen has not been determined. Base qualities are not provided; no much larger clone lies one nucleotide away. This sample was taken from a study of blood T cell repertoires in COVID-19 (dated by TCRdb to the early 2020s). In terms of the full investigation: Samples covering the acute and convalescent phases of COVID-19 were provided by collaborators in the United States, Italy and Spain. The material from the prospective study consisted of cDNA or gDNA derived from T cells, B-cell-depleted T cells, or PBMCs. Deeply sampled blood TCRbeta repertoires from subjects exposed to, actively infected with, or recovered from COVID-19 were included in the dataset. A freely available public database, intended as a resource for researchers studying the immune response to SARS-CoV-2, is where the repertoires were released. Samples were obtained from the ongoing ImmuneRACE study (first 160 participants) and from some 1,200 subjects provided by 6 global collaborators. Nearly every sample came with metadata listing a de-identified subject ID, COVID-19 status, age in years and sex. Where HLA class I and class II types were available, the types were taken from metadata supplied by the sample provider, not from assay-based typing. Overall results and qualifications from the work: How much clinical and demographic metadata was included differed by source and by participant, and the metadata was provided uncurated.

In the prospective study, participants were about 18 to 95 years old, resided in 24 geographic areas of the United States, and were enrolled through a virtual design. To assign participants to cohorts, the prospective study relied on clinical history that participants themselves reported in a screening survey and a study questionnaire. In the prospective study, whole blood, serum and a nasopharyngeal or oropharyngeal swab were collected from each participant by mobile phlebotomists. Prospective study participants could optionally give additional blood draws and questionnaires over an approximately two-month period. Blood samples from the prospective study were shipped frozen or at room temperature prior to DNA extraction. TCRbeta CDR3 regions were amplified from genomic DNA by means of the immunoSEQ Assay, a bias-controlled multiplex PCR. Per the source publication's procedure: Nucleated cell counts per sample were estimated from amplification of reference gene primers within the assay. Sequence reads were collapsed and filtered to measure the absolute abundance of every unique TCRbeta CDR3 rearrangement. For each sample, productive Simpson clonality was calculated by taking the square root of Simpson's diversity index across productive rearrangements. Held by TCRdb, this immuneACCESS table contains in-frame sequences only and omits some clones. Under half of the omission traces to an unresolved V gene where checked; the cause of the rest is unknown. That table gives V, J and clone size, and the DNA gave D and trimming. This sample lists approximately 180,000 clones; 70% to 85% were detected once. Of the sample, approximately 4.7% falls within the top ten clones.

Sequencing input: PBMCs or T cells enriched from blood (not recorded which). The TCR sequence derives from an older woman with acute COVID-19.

The DNA sequence is as follows: TGTGCCAGCAGCCCCAGGCAGTTAGTACAAGAGACCCAGTACTTC. This gives the protein CASSPRQLVQETQYF. The rearranged chain carries TRBV16 and TRBJ2-5; confidence is insufficient to name the D gene. The junction carries 14 bases between V and J, which are trimmed by 4 bases and 2 bases respectively. The CDR3 measures 15 amino acids from cysteine to phenylalanine. Only the CDR3 region is kept as DNA, spanning 45 bases read in frame from base 1. CDR1 and CDR2 were assigned from the germline V gene as KGHSY and FQNENV.